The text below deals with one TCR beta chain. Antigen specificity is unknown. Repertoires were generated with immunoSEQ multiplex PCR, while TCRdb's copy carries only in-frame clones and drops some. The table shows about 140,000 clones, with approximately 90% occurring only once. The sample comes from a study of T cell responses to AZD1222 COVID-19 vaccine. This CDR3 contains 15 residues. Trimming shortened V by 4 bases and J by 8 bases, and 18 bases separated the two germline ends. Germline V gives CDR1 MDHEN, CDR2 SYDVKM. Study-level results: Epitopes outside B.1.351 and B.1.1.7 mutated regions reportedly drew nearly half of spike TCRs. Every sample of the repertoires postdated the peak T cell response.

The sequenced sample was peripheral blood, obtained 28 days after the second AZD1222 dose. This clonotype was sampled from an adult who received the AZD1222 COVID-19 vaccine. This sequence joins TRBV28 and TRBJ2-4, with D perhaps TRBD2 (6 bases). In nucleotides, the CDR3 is TGTGCCAGCAGTTCTCGGAGGGCCAGAGGATACATTCAGTACTTC. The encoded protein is CASSSRRARGYIQYF.